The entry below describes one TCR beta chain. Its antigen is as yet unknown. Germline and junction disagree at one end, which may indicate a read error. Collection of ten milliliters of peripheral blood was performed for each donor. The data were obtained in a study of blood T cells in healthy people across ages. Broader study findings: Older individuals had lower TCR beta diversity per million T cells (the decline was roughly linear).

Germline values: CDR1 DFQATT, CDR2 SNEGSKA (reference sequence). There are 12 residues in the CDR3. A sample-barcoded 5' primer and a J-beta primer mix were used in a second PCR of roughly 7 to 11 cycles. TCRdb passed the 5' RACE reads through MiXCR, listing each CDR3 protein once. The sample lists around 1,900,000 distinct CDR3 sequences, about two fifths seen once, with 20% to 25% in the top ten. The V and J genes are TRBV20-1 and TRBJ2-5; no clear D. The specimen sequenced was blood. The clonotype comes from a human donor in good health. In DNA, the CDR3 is TGCAGTGCCCGGACGGACCAAGGGACCCAGTACTTC. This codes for CSARTDQGTQYF.